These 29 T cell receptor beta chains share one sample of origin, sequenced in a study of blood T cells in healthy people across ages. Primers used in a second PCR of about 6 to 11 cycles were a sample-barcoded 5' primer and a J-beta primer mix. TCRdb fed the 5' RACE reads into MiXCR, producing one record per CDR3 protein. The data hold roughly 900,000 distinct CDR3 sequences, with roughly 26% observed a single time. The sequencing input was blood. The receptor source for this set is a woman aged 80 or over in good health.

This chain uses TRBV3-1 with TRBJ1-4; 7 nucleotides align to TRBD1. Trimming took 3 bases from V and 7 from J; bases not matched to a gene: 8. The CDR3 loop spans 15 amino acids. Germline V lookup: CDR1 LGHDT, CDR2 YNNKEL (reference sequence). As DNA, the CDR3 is TGTGCCAGCAGCCAGGCCGGGACAGCACTTGAAAAACTGTTTTTT. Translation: CASSQAGTALEKLFF. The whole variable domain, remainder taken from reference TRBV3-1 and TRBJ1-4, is DTAVSQTPKYLVTQMGNDKSIKCEQNLGHDTMYWYKQDSKKFLKIMFSYNNKELIINETVPNRFSPKSPDKAHLNLHINSLELGDSAVYFCASSQAGTALEKLFFGSGTQLSVL.

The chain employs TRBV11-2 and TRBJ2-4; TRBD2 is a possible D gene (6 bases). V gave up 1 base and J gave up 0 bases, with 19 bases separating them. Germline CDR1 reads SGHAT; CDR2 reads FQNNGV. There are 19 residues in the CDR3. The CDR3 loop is CASSLVLAVSPLAKNIQYF. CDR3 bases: TGTGCCAGCAGCTTAGTATTAGCGGTCTCACCTCTAGCCAAAAACATTCAGTACTTC.

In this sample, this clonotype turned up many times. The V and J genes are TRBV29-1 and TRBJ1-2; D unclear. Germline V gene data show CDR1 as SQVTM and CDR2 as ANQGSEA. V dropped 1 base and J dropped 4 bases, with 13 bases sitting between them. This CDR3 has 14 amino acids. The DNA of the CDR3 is TGCAGCGTTGAAGGGCGACACACTCTCTATGGCTACACCTTC. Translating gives CSVEGRHTLYGYTF.

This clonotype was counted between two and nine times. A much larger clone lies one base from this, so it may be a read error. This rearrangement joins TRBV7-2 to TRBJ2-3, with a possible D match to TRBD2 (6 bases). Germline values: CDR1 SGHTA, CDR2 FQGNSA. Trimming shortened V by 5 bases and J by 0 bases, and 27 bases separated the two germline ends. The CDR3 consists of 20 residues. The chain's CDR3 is CASSRSVPGLPSASTDTQYF. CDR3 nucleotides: TGTGCCAGCAGCCGCTCGGTCCCGGGACTTCCCAGCGCTAGCACAGATACGCAGTATTTT.

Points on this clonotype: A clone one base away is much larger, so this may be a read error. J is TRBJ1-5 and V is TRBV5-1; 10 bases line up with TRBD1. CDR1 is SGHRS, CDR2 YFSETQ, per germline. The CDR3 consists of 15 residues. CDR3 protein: CASSFGQGENPPQHF. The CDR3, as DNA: TGCGCCAGCAGTTTCGGACAGGGGGAAAATCCGCCCCAGCATTTT.

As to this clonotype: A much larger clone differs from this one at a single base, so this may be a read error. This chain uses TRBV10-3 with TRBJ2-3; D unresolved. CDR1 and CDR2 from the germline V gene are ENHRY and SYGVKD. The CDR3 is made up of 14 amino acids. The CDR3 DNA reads TGTGCCATCAGTGATGCACAAATAGGAGATGCGCAGTATTTT. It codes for CAISDAQIGDAQYF.

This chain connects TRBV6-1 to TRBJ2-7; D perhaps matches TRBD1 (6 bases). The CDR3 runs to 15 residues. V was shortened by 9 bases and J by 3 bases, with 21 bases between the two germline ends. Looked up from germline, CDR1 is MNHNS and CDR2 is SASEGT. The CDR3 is CASSRDIGQRYEQYV. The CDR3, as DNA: TGTGCCAGTAGCCGGGACATCGGTCAACGCTACGAGCAGTACGTC.

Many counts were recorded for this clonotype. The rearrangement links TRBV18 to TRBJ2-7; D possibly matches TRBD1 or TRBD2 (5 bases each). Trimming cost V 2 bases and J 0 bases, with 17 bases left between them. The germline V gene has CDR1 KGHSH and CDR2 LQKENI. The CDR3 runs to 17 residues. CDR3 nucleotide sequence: TGTGCCAGCTCACCAGCTGCCGGAGCCGGGGCCTCCTACGAGCAGTACTTC. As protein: CASSPAAGAGASYEQYF.

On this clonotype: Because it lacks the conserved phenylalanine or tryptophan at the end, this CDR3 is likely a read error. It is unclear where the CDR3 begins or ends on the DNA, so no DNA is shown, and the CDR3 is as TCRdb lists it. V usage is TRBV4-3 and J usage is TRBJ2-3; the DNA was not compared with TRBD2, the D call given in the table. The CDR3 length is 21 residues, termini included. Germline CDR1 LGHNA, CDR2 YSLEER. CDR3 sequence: CASSQASVGLAGGPRTDTQYL.

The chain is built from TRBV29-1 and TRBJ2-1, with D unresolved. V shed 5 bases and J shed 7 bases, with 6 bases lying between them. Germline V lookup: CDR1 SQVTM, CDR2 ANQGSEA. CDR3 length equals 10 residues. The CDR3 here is CSVSGNEQFF. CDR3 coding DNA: TGCAGCGTTAGTGGGAATGAGCAGTTCTTC.

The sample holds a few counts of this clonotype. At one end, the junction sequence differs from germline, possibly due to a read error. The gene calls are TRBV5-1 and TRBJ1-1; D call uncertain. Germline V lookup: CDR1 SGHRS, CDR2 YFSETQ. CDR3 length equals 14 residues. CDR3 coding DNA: TGCGCCAGCAGCTTAGGTGGGATGAACACTAAAGCTTTCTTT. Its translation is CASSLGGMNTKAFF.

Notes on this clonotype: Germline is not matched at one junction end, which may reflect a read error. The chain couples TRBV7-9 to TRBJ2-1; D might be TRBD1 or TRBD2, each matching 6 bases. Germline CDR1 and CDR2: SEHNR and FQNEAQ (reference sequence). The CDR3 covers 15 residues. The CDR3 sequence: CASSARQVEGNGQFF. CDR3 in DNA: TGTGCCAGCAGCGCTCGACAGGTGGAGGGTAATGGGCAGTTCTTC.

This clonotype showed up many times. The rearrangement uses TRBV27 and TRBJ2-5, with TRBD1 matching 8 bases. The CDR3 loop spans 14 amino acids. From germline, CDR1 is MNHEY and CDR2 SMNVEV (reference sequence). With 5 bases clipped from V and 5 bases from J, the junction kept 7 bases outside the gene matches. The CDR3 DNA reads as TGTGCCAGCAGTGACGACAGGGGCAGGGAGACCCAGTACTTC. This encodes CASSDDRGRETQYF.

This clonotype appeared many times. The CDR3: CASSPYGGQETQYF. The CDR3 DNA sequence: TGTGCCAGCAGCCCGTACGGGGGGCAAGAGACCCAGTACTTC. The rearrangement joins TRBV7-2 to TRBJ2-5; 7 bases are shared with TRBD2. Trimming at V came to 5 bases and at J to 2 bases, leaving 5 bases not matched to a gene. This CDR3 has 14 residues. Germline loops: CDR1 SGHTA, CDR2 FQGNSA.

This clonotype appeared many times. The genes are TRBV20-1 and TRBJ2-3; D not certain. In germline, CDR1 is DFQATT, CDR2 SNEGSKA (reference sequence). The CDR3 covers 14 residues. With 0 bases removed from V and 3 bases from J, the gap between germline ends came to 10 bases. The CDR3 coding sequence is TGCAGTGCTAGAGATCCTGTTGGTACAGATACGCAGTATTTT. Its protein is CSARDPVGTDTQYF.

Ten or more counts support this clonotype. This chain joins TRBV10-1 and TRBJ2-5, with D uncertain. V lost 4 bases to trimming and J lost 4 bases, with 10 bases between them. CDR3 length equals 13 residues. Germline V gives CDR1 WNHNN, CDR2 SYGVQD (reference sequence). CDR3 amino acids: CASSGQVGETQYF. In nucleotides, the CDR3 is TGCGCCAGCAGTGGGCAGGTTGGAGAGACCCAGTACTTC.

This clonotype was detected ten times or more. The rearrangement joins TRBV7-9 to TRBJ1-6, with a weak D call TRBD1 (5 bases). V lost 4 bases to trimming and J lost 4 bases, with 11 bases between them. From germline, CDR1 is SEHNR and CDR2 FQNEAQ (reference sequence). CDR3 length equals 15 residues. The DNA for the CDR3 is TGTGCCAGCAGCTCCGCGGGGCCATATAATTCACCCCTCCACTTT. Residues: CASSSAGPYNSPLHF.

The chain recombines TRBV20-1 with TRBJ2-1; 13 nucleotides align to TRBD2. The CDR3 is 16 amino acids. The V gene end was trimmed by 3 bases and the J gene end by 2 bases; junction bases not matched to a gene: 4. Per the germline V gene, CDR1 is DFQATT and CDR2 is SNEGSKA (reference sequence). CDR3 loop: CSASGTSGATYNEQFF. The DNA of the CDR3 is TGCAGTGCTAGCGGGACTAGCGGGGCAACCTACAATGAGCAGTTCTTC.

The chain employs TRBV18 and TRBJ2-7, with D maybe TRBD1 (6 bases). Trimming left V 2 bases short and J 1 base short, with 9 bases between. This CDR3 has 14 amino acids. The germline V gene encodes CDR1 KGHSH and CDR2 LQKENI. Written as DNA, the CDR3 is TGTGCCAGCTCACCAAACAGGGAGTCCTACGAGCAGTACTTC. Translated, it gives CASSPNRESYEQYF.

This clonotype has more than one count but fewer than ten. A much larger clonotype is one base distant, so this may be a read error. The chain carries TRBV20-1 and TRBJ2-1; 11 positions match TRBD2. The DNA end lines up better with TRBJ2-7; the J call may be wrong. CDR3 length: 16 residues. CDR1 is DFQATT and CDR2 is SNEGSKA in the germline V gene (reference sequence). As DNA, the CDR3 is TGCAGTCTGGGGGGACTAGCGGTTCACTCCTACAATGAGCAGTACTTC. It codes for CSLGGLAVHSYNEQYF.

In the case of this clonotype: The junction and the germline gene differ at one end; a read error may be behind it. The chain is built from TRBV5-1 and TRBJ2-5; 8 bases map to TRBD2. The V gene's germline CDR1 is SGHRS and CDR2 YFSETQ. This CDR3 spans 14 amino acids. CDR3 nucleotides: TGCGCCAGTAGCTGGGCGGGACTAGAAGAGACCCAGTACTTC. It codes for CASSWAGLEETQYF.

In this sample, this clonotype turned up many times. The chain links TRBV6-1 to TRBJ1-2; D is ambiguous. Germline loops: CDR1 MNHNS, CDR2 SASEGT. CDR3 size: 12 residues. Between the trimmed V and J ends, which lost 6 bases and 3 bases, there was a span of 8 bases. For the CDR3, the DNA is TGTGCCAGCAGGGATTTTGACTATGGCTACACCTTC. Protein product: CASRDFDYGYTF.

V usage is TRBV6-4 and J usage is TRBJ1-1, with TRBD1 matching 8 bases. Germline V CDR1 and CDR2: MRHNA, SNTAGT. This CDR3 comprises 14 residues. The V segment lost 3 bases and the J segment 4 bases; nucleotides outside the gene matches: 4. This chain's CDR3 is CASSEDREGTEAFF. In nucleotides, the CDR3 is TGTGCCAGCAGTGAGGACAGGGAAGGCACTGAAGCTTTCTTT.

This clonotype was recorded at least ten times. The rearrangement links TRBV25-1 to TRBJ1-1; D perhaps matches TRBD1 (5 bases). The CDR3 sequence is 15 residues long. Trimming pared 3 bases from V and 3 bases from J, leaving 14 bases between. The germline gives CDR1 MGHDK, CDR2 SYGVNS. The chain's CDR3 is CASSDRSGLYTEAFF. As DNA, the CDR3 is TGTGCCAGCAGTGACAGGTCAGGGCTGTACACTGAAGCTTTCTTT.

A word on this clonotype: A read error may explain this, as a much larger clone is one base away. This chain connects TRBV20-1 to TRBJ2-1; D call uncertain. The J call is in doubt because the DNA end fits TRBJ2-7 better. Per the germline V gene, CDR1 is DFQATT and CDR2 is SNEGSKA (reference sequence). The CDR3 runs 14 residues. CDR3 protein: CSASLSSSYNEQYF. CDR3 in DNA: TGCAGTGCTAGTTTGAGCAGTTCCTACAATGAGCAGTACTTC.

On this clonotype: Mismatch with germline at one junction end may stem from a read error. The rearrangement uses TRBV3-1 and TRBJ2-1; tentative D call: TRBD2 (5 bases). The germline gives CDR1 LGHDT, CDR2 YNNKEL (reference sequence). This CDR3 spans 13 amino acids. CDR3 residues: CAGSQYPGNGQFF. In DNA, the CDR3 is TGTGCCGGCAGCCAATATCCGGGGAATGGGCAGTTCTTC.

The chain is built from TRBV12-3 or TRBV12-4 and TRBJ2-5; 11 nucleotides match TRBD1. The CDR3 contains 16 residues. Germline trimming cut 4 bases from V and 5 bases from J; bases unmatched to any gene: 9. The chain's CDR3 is CASSSTGTGGTETQYF. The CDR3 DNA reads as TGTGCCAGCAGTTCCACCGGGACAGGGGGGACGGAGACCCAGTACTTC.

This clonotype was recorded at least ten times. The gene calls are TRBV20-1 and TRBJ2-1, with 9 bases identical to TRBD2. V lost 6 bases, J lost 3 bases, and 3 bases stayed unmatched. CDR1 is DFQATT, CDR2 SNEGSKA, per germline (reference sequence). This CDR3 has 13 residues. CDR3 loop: CSAGSGGYNEQFF. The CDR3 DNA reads TGCAGTGCGGGTAGCGGGGGCTACAATGAGCAGTTCTTC.

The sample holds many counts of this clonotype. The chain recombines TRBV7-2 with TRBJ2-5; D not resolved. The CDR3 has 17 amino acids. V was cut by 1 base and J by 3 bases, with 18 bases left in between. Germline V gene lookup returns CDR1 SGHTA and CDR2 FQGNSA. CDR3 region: CASSLVISGGVEETQYF. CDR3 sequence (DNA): TGTGCCAGCAGCTTAGTTATATCGGGTGGGGTGGAAGAGACCCAGTACTTC.